This TCR beta chain was recovered during a study of technical replicates of blood from several donors (dated by TCRdb to about 2017). This clone was counted between two and nine times. Its antigen is not yet known. No quality values exist for individual bases; no much larger clone is one base distant. Reading the germline V gene gives CDR1 KGHSH and CDR2 LQKENI. V is pared back by 5 bases and J by 0 bases, with 14 bases lying between the germline termini. From its cysteine to its phenylalanine, the CDR3 spans 16 amino acids. The CDR3 DNA has 48 bases and is translated from base 1. The library was prepared using the immunoSEQ multiplex PCR assay. TCRdb took over this immuneACCESS table, retaining in-frame rearrangements with V and J assigned. Such tables are incomplete; in checked studies, under half of the missing clones stem from an unresolved V gene, and the remainder is unexplained. The sample has around 79,000 clones on record, about 91% of them singletons. Jointly, the top ten make up around 0.24% of the sample.

This sequence originates from a human donor in good health. Material for sequencing was T cells isolated from PBMCs. The rearranged chain carries TRBV18 and TRBJ1-5; TRBD1 could be the D gene, as 5 bases match. At the DNA level, the sequence is TGTGCCAGCTCATCACAACAGGAGTATAGCAATCAGCCCCAGCATTTT. Its protein product is CASSSQQEYSNQPQHF.